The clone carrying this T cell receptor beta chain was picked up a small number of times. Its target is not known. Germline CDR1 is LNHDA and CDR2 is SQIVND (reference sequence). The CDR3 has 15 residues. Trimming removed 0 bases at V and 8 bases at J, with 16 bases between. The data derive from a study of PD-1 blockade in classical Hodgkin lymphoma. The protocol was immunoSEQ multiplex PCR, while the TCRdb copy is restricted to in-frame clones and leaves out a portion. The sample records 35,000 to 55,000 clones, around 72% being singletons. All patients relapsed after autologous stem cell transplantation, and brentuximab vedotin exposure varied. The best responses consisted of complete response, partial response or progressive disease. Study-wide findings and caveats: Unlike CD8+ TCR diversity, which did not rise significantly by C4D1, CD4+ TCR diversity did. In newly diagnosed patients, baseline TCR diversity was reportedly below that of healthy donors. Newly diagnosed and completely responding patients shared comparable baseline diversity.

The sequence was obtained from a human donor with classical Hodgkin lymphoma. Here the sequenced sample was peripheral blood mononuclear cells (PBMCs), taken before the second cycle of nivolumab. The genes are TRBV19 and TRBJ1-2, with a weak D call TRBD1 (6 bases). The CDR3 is CASSIDRAGAEGYTF. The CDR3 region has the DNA TGTGCCAGTAGTATAGATCGGGCGGGGGCGGAAGGCTACACCTTC.